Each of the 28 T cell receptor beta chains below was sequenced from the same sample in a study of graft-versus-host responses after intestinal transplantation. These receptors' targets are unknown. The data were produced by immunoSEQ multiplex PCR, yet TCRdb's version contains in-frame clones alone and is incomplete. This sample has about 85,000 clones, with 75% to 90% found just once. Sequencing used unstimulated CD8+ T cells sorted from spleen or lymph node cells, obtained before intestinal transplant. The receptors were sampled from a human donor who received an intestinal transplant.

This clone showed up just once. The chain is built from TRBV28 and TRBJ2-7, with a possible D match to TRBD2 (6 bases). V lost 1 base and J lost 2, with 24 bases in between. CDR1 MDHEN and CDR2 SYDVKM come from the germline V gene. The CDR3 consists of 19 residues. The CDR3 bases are TGTGCCAGCAGTTTATTGATAGCGGTCTACTCGTCGGGACCCTACGAGCAGTACTTC. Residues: CASSLLIAVYSSGPYEQYF. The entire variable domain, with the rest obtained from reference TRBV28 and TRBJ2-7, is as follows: DVKVTQSSRYLVKRTGEKVFLECVQDMDHENMFWYRQDPGLGLRLIYFSYDVKMKEKGDIPEGYSVSREKKERFSLILESASTNQTSMYLCASSLLIAVYSSGPYEQYFGPGTRLTVT.

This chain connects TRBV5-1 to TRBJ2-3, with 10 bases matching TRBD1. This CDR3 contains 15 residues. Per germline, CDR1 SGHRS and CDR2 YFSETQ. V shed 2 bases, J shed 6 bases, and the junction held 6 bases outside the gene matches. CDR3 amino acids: CASSFEGQGLDTQYF. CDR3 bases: TGCGCCAGCAGCTTCGAGGGACAGGGGCTGGATACGCAGTATTTT.

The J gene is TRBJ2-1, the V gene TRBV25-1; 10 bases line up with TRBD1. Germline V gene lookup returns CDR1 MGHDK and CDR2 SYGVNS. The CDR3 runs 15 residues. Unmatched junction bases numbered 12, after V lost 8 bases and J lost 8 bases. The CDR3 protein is CASGLARTGGHEQFF. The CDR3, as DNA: TGTGCCAGCGGCCTAGCCCGGACAGGGGGACATGAGCAGTTCTTC.

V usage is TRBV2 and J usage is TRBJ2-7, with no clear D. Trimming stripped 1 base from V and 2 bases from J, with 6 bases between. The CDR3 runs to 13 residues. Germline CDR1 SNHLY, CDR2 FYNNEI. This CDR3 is CASSEETPYEQYF. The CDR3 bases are TGTGCCAGCAGTGAAGAGACACCCTACGAGCAGTACTTC.

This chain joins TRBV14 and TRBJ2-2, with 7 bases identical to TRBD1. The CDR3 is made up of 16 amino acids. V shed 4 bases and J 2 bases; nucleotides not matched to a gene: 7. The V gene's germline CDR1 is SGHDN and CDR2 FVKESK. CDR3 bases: TGTGCCAGCAGCCTAGAGACAGGGATAAACACCGGGGAGCTGTTTTTT. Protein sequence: CASSLETGINTGELFF.

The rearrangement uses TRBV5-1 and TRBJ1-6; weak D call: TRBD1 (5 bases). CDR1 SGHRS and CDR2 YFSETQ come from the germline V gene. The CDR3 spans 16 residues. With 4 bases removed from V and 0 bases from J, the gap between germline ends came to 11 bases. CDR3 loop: CASSVGHHSYNSPLHF. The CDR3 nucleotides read TGCGCCAGCAGCGTTGGACACCACTCCTATAATTCACCCCTCCACTTT. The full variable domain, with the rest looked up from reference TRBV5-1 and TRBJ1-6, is KAGVTQTPRYLIKTRGQQVTLSCSPISGHRSVSWYQQTPGQGLQFLFEYFSETQRNKGNFPGRFSGRQFSNSRSEMNVSTLELGDSALYLCASSVGHHSYNSPLHFGNGTRLTVT.

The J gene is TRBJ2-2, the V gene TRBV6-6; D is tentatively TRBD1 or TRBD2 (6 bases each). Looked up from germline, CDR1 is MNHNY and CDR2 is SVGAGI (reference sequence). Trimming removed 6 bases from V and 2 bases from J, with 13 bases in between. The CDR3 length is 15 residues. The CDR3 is CASRHPGANTGELFF. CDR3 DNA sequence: TGTGCCAGCAGACACCCGGGGGCCAACACCGGGGAGCTGTTTTTT.

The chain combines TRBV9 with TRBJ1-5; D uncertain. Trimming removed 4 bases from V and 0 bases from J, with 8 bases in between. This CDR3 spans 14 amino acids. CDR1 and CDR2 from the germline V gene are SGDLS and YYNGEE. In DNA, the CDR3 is TGTGCCAGCAGCCCGGATCATAGCAATCAGCCCCAGCATTTT. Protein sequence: CASSPDHSNQPQHF.

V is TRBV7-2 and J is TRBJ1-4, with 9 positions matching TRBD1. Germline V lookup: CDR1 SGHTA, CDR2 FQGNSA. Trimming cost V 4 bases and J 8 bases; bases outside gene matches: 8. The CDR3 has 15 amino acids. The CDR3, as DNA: TGTGCCAGCAGCTCGCCCGGGACAGGGCGGGAAAAACTGTTTTTT. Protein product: CASSSPGTGREKLFF.

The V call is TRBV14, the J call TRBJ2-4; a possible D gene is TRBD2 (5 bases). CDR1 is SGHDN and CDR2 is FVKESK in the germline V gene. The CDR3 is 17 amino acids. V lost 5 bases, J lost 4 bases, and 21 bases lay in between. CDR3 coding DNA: TGTGCCAGCAGCTCTCAAGCTAGCCTTACCCCGAAAAACATTCAGTACTTC. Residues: CASSSQASLTPKNIQYF.

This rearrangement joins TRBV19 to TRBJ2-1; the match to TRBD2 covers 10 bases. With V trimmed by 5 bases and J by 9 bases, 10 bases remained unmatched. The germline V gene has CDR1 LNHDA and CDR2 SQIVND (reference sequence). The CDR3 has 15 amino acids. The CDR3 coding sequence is TGTGCCAGTAGTGCGACTAGCGGGCCTTGGGGTGAGCAGTTCTTC. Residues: CASSATSGPWGEQFF.

Here the CDR3 reads CASSFLGRQETQYF. For the CDR3, the DNA is TGTGCCAGCAGTTTTCTGGGCAGACAAGAGACCCAGTACTTC. The V call is TRBV28, the J call TRBJ2-5; D remains ambiguous. Germline CDR1 and CDR2: MDHEN and SYDVKM. This CDR3 region has 14 residues. With 3 bases removed from V and 2 bases from J, the gap between germline ends came to 10 bases. The full variable domain, rest sourced from reference TRBV28 and TRBJ2-5, is DVKVTQSSRYLVKRTGEKVFLECVQDMDHENMFWYRQDPGLGLRLIYFSYDVKMKEKGDIPEGYSVSREKKERFSLILESASTNQTSMYLCASSFLGRQETQYFGPGTRLLVL.

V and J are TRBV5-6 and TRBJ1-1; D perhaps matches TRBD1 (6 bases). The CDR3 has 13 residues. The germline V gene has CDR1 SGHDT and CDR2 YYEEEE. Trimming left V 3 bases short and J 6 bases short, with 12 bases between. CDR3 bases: TGTGCCAGCAGCTCTGGGGGCTCCCCTGAAGCTTTCTTT. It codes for CASSSGGSPEAFF.

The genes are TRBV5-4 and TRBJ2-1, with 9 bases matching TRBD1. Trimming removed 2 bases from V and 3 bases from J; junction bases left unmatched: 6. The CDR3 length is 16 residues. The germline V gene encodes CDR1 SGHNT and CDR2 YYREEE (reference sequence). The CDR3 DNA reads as TGTGCCAGCAGCTTAGCCCGGGACAGGGACTACAATGAGCAGTTCTTC. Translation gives CASSLARDRDYNEQFF. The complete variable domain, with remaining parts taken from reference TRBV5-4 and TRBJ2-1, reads ETGVTQSPTHLIKTRGQQVTLRCSSQSGHNTVSWYQQALGQGPQFIFQYYREEENGRGNFPPRFSGLQFPNYSSELNVNALELDDSALYLCASSLARDRDYNEQFFGPGTRLTVL.

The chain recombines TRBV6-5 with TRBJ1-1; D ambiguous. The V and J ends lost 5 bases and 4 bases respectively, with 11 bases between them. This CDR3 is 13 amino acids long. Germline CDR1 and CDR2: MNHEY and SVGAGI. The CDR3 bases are TGTGCCAGCAGTCCCACACGTGGCACTGAAGCTTTCTTT. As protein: CASSPTRGTEAFF.

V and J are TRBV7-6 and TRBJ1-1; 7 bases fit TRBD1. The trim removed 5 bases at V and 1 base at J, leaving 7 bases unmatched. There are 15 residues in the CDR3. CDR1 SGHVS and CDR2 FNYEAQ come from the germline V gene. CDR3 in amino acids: CASSPGDRPNTEAFF. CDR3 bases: TGTGCCAGCAGCCCCGGGGACAGACCGAACACTGAAGCTTTCTTT.

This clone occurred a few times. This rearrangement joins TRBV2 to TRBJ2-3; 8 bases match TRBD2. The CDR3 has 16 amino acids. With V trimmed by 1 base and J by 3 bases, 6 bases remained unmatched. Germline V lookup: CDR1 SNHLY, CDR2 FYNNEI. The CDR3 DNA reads TGTGCCAGCAGTGAAGGAGCGGGAGTTTCGACAGATACGCAGTATTTT. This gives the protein CASSEGAGVSTDTQYF.

The CDR3 sequence is CASSESRSLAGFYEQFF. The CDR3 DNA reads TGTGCCAGCAGTGAATCACGGTCGCTAGCGGGGTTTTATGAGCAGTTCTTC. This chain connects TRBV25-1 to TRBJ2-1, with TRBD2 matching 9 bases. The trim removed 1 base at V and 8 bases at J, leaving 12 bases unmatched. Germline V CDR1 and CDR2: MGHDK, SYGVNS. The CDR3 loop spans 17 amino acids. The full variable domain, rest sourced from reference TRBV25-1 and TRBJ2-1, is EADIYQTPRYLVIGTGKKITLECSQTMGHDKMYWYQQDPGMELHLIHYSYGVNSTEKGDLSSESTVSRIRTEHFPLTLESARPSHTSQYLCASSESRSLAGFYEQFFGPGTRLTVL.

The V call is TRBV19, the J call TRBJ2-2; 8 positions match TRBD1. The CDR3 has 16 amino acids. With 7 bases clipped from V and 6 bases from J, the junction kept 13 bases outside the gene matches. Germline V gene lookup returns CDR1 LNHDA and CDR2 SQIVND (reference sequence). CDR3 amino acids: CASTGGQGVFPGELFF. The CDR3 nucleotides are TGTGCCAGTACAGGAGGACAGGGAGTCTTTCCCGGGGAGCTGTTTTTT.

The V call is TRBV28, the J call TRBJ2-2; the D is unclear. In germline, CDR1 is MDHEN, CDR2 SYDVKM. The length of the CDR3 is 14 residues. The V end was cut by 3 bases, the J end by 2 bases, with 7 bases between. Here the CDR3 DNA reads TGTGCCAGCAGTTTCGGCACTAACACCGGGGAGCTGTTTTTT. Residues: CASSFGTNTGELFF.

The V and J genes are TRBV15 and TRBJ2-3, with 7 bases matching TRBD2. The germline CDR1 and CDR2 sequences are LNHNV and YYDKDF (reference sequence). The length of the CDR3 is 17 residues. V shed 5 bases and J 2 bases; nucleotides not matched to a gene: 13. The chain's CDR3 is CATSGTIGRGFTDTQYF. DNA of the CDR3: TGTGCCACCAGCGGAACGATAGGGAGGGGCTTCACAGATACGCAGTATTTT.

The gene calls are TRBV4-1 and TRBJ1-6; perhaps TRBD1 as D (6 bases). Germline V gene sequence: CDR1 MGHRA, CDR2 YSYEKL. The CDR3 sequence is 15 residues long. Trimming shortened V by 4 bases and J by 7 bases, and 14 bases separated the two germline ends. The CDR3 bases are TGCGCCAGCAGCCCTCCGGGACACCCAAATTCACCCCTCCACTTT. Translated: CASSPPGHPNSPLHF.

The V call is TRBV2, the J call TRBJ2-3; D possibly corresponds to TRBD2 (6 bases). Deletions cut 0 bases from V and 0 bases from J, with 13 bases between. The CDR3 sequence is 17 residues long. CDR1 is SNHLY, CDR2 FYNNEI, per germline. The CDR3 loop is CASSEAEAGYSTDTQYF. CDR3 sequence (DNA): TGTGCCAGCAGTGAAGCAGAAGCGGGTTATAGCACAGATACGCAGTATTTT.

The CDR3 protein is CASSYSRGDYGYTF. The CDR3 DNA reads TGTGCCAGCAGTTACTCGCGGGGAGACTATGGCTACACCTTC. The rearrangement joins TRBV6-6 to TRBJ1-2; D call uncertain. The germline V gene encodes CDR1 MNHNY and CDR2 SVGAGI (reference sequence). CDR3 length: 14 amino acids. Trimming pared 0 bases from V and 3 bases from J, leaving 8 bases between.

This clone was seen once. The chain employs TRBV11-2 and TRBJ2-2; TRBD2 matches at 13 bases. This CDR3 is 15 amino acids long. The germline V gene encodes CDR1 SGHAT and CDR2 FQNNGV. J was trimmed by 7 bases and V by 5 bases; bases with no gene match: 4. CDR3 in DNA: TGTGCCAGCAGCGGACTAGCGGGAGTTGGCGGGGAGCTGTTTTTT. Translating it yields CASSGLAGVGGELFF. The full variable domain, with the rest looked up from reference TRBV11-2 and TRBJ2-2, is EAGVAQSPRYKIIEKRQSVAFWCNPISGHATLYWYQQILGQGPKLLIQFQNNGVVDDSQLPKDRFSAERLKGVDSTLKIQPAKLEDSAVYLCASSGLAGVGGELFFGEGSRLTVL.

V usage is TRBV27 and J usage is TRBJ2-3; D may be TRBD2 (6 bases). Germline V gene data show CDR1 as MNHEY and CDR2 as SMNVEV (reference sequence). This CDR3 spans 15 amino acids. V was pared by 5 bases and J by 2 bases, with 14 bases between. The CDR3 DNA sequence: TGTGCCAGCAGTGGGCGGGACTCCTACACAGATACGCAGTATTTT. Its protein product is CASSGRDSYTDTQYF.

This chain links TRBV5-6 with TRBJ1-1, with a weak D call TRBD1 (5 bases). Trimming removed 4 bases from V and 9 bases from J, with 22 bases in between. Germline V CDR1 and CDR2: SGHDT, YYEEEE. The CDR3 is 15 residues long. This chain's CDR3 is CASSLTHRRATKAFF. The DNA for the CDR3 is TGTGCCAGCAGCCTGACCCACCGCAGGGCCACGAAAGCTTTCTTT.

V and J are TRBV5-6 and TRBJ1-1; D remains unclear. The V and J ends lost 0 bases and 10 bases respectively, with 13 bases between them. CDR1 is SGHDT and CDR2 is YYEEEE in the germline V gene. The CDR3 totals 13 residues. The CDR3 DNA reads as TGTGCCAGCAGCTTGGTGGGTCGATGGGGAGCTTTCTTT. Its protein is CASSLVGRWGAFF.